The 32 T cell receptor beta chains given below trace back to one sample, sequenced in a study of blood T cells in healthy people across ages. Combining a sample-barcoded 5' primer with a J-beta primer mix, a second PCR ran for roughly 7 to 11 cycles. TCRdb used MiXCR to reprocess the 5' RACE reads, holding one entry per CDR3 protein. Here the sample spans fewer than 600,000 distinct CDR3 sequences, about 27% being singletons. This same sample was also taken into another study, of T cells of mothers and their children.

Sequencing was carried out using blood. The receptors were sampled from a boy under 10 years old in good health.

This clonotype was seen only a few times. The CDR3 DNA is TGCAGCGTTGTAGGTGGAAGCTCCTACAATGAGCAGTTCTTC. Its translation: CSVVGGSSYNEQFF. The chain is built from TRBV29-1 and TRBJ2-1; D uncertain. Per the germline V gene, CDR1 is SQVTM and CDR2 is ANQGSEA. There are 14 residues in the CDR3. Trimming cost V 4 bases and J 0 bases, with 10 bases left between them.

This clonotype has a handful of counts. This chain uses TRBV12-3 or TRBV12-4 with TRBJ2-7, with 7 positions matching TRBD2. The CDR3 runs to 14 residues. Trimming removed 3 bases from V and 3 bases from J; junction bases left unmatched: 5. The CDR3, as DNA: TGTGCCAGCAGTTTTCGGCGGGACTACTACGAGCAGTACTTC. Translated, it gives CASSFRRDYYEQYF.

The chain recombines TRBV6-5 with TRBJ2-3; D remains ambiguous. Germline assignment: CDR1 MNHEY and CDR2 SVGAGI. The V and J ends lost 10 bases and 3 bases respectively, with 8 bases between them. The CDR3 loop spans 11 amino acids. The CDR3 coding sequence is TGTGCCACTCTCTTTACAGATACGCAGTATTTT. This sequence encodes CATLFTDTQYF.

This clonotype is a singleton in its sample. This chain links TRBV12-3 or TRBV12-4 with TRBJ2-1; possibly TRBD2 for D (6 bases). This CDR3 has 16 amino acids. Deletions cut 6 bases from V and 5 bases from J, with 20 bases between. Here the CDR3 DNA reads TGTGCCAGCAGGTCCCAGTCGGCGGGACGGGACAATGAGCAGTTCTTC. It specifies CASRSQSAGRDNEQFF.

The chain recombines TRBV6-1 with TRBJ2-4, with 10 positions matching TRBD1. With 5 bases clipped from V and 5 bases from J, the junction kept 9 bases outside the gene matches. Germline loops: CDR1 MNHNS, CDR2 SASEGT. The CDR3 consists of 16 residues. DNA of the CDR3: TGTGCCAGCAGTCCGTGGGACAGGGGATTAGAAAACATTCAGTACTTC. It translates to CASSPWDRGLENIQYF.

The chain combines TRBV19 with TRBJ2-3, with no clear D. The CDR3 has 16 amino acids. V shed 6 bases and J shed 0 bases, with 16 bases lying between them. Germline V gene sequence: CDR1 LNHDA, CDR2 SQIVND (reference sequence). The chain's CDR3 is CASSLDFGASTDTQYF. CDR3 DNA sequence: TGTGCCAGTAGCCTCGACTTCGGAGCTAGCACAGATACGCAGTATTTT.

The chain recombines TRBV7-9 with TRBJ1-2; no definite D call. Germline-derived CDR1 and CDR2 are SEHNR and FQNEAQ (reference sequence). The ends were cut back, 1 base at V and 10 bases at J, with 10 bases in the middle. This CDR3 has 12 amino acids. The CDR3 bases are TGTGCCAGCAGCTTAGTTGCCGGGGACTACACCTTC. Its translation is CASSLVAGDYTF.

The V call is TRBV4-1, the J call TRBJ2-1; 10 nucleotides align to TRBD2. The V and J ends lost 4 bases and 8 bases, in that order; junction bases with no gene match: 8. Germline V CDR1 and CDR2: MGHRA, YSYEKL. CDR3 size: 15 residues. The CDR3 reads CASSRGTSVMYEQFF. The CDR3 nucleotides read TGCGCCAGCAGCCGAGGGACTAGCGTGATGTATGAGCAGTTCTTC.

This clonotype has only a few counts. This chain links TRBV7-6 with TRBJ2-2; 8 positions match TRBD1. From germline, CDR1 is SGHVS and CDR2 FNYEAQ. This CDR3 is built from 16 residues. Losses at the gene ends were 0 bases for V and 7 bases for J; bases not matched to a gene: 7. The CDR3, as DNA: TGTGCCAGCAGCTTAGCCCAGCAGGGGGCTCTCGGGGAGCTGTTTTTT. Its protein product is CASSLAQQGALGELFF.

This chain joins TRBV9 and TRBJ2-2, with TRBD2 matching 15 bases. V gave up 2 bases and J gave up 4 bases; unmatched junction bases: 6. The CDR3 totals 18 residues. Germline V gene lookup returns CDR1 SGDLS and CDR2 YYNGEE. The CDR3 nucleotides read TGTGCCAGCAGCGTGGGGACTAGCGGGAGGTACAGCACCGGGGAGCTGTTTTTT. It yields the protein CASSVGTSGRYSTGELFF.

Only a few counts were recorded for this clonotype. V usage is TRBV18 and J usage is TRBJ2-3, with a possible D match to TRBD1 (8 bases). CDR3 length equals 18 residues. The germline V and J ends were trimmed by 2 bases and 9 bases, with 27 bases remaining between them. CDR1 is KGHSH and CDR2 is LQKENI in the germline V gene. CDR3 residues: CASSPGQGGLLAPITQYF. The CDR3 nucleotides read TGTGCCAGCTCACCAGGACAGGGAGGGTTACTAGCGCCAATCACGCAGTATTTT.

Only a few counts were recorded for this clonotype. The chain is built from TRBV5-1 and TRBJ1-4, with D tentatively TRBD1 (5 bases). V lost 0 bases and J 4 bases, leaving 10 bases between the germline ends. The CDR3 has 15 residues. In germline, CDR1 is SGHRS, CDR2 YFSETQ. The chain's CDR3 is CASSLGDSRNEKLFF. CDR3 DNA sequence: TGCGCCAGCAGCTTGGGAGACAGCCGTAATGAAAAACTGTTTTTT.

This clonotype was detected only a few times. The CDR3 sequence is CASSQDSMFGIAGLRYYNEQFF. DNA for the CDR3: TGCGCCAGCAGCCAAGATAGTATGTTTGGTATAGCGGGCCTGAGATACTACAATGAGCAGTTCTTC. This chain links TRBV4-1 with TRBJ2-1; TRBD2 agrees at 7 bases. CDR3 length: 22 amino acids. V lost 0 bases, J lost 3 bases, and 23 bases stayed unmatched. Germline V gene sequence: CDR1 MGHRA, CDR2 YSYEKL.

Comment on this clonotype: A much larger clone lies a single base off, so this may be a read error. The V call is TRBV5-1, the J call TRBJ1-2, with unresolved D. Per the germline V gene, CDR1 is SGHRS and CDR2 is YFSETQ. The CDR3 consists of 16 residues. Trimming shortened V by 0 bases and J by 0 bases, and 12 bases separated the two germline ends. CDR3 sequence reads: CASSLESASANYGYTF. The CDR3 DNA reads as TGCGCCAGCAGCTTGGAGTCGGCATCAGCTAACTATGGCTACACCTTC.

The gene calls are TRBV5-1 and TRBJ2-5; 8 positions agree with TRBD2. Per germline, CDR1 SGHRS and CDR2 YFSETQ. With 1 base clipped from V and 5 bases from J, the junction kept 7 bases outside the gene matches. The CDR3 has 15 residues. In DNA form, the CDR3 reads TGCGCCAGCAGCTTGCGGGGGGGGTCTGAGGAGACCCAGTACTTC. Encoded protein: CASSLRGGSEETQYF. Full variable domain (remainder filled in from reference TRBV5-1 and TRBJ2-5): KAGVTQTPRYLIKTRGQQVTLSCSPISGHRSVSWYQQTPGQGLQFLFEYFSETQRNKGNFPGRFSGRQFSNSRSEMNVSTLELGDSALYLCASSLRGGSEETQYFGPGTRLLVL.

CDR3 sequence reads: CASSLEQGRYNEKLFF. CDR3 in DNA: TGTGCCAGCAGCTTAGAACAAGGACGCTATAATGAAAAACTGTTTTTT. This chain uses TRBV7-6 with TRBJ1-4, with unresolved D. V lost 1 base and J lost 4, with 13 bases in between. The CDR3 has 16 amino acids. Germline loops: CDR1 SGHVS, CDR2 FNYEAQ.

The chain has TRBV20-1 and TRBJ1-1; no definite D call. Trimming removed 4 bases from V and 4 bases from J, with 7 bases in between. The length of the CDR3 is 11 residues. Germline CDR1 DFQATT, CDR2 SNEGSKA (reference sequence). This CDR3 is CSAKQFTEAFF. The CDR3 DNA follows: TGCAGTGCTAAACAGTTCACTGAAGCTTTCTTT.

The chain carries TRBV5-6 and TRBJ2-2; 8 nucleotides align to TRBD1. With 0 bases clipped from V and 4 bases from J, the junction kept 8 bases outside the gene matches. This CDR3 spans 17 amino acids. Germline values: CDR1 SGHDT, CDR2 YYEEEE. The DNA for the CDR3 is TGTGCCAGCAGCTTGGACCCGACAGGGGTCCTCACCGGGGAGCTGTTTTTT. Residues: CASSLDPTGVLTGELFF.

This clonotype has just a few counts. This chain connects TRBV9 to TRBJ1-5, with TRBD1 as a possible D gene (6 bases). Germline values: CDR1 SGDLS, CDR2 YYNGEE. The CDR3 sequence is 15 residues long. V lost 6 bases and J 0 bases, leaving 13 bases between the germline ends. The CDR3 here is CASKREGDSNQPQHF. CDR3 nucleotide sequence: TGTGCCAGCAAGCGGGAGGGGGATAGCAATCAGCCCCAGCATTTT.

Only a few counts were recorded for this clonotype. The rearrangement links TRBV7-3 to TRBJ1-6; D is unresolved. The length of the CDR3 is 17 residues. The V gene's germline CDR1 is SGHTA and CDR2 FQGTGA. The ends were cut back, 5 bases at V and 0 bases at J, with 14 bases in the middle. The DNA for the CDR3 is TGTGCCAGCAGCACTCTCCGGGTCAGCTCCTATAATTCACCCCTCCACTTT. Translated: CASSTLRVSSYNSPLHF.

This clonotype was counted only a few times. At one boundary the junction diverges from the germline segment, which might be a read error. The chain combines TRBV12-3 or TRBV12-4 with TRBJ2-5; possible D gene TRBD1, 6 bases. CDR3 size: 14 residues. The CDR3 sequence: CASSLGAGQGTQYF. DNA for the CDR3: TGTGCCAGCAGTTTGGGGGCAGGGCAAGGGACCCAGTACTTC.

The CDR3 is CASSHSGGADTQYF. In DNA form, the CDR3 reads TGCGCCAGCAGCCATAGCGGGGGCGCAGATACGCAGTATTTT. The chain recombines TRBV4-1 with TRBJ2-3; 9 nucleotides match TRBD2. The germline V gene has CDR1 MGHRA and CDR2 YSYEKL. The V segment lost 3 bases and the J segment 4 bases; nucleotides outside the gene matches: 2. The CDR3 runs to 14 residues.

This clonotype was recorded a few times. The chain carries TRBV10-3 and TRBJ2-7; D is perhaps TRBD1 or TRBD2 (5 bases each). This CDR3 comprises 14 residues. With 5 bases removed from V and 2 bases from J, the gap between germline ends came to 13 bases. Germline V gives CDR1 ENHRY, CDR2 SYGVKD. CDR3 protein: CAISRRDGPYEQYF. Written as DNA, the CDR3 is TGTGCCATCAGTAGAAGGGACGGGCCCTACGAGCAGTACTTC.

The chain recombines TRBV7-8 with TRBJ2-7; possible D gene TRBD2, 5 bases. The germline gives CDR1 SGHVS, CDR2 FQNEAQ. The CDR3 consists of 16 residues. Trimming pared 1 base from V and 5 bases from J, leaving 18 bases between. CDR3 coding DNA: TGTGCCAGCAGCTTAGGGAGACTCTCAGCGGCCCACGAGCAGTACTTC. It translates to CASSLGRLSAAHEQYF.

V is TRBV11-2 and J is TRBJ1-2; no clear D gene. Trimming took off 5 bases at V and 7 bases at J, with 17 bases between the two ends. CDR3 size: 14 residues. Germline V gene lookup returns CDR1 SGHAT and CDR2 FQNNGV. CDR3 DNA sequence: TGTGCCAGCAGCAACTTGGGCCCGGCGCCTGGCTACACCTTC. This translates into CASSNLGPAPGYTF.

This chain joins TRBV3-1 and TRBJ1-6, with D hard to call. Deletions cut 4 bases from V and 7 bases from J, with 20 bases between. This CDR3 comprises 17 residues. Germline CDR1 reads LGHDT; CDR2 reads YNNKEL (reference sequence). The CDR3 DNA reads TGTGCCAGCAGCCGCTACCCCGCGAACTCCGGGAATTCACCCCTCCACTTT. Protein sequence: CASSRYPANSGNSPLHF. Full variable domain (missing parts from reference TRBV3-1 and TRBJ1-6): DTAVSQTPKYLVTQMGNDKSIKCEQNLGHDTMYWYKQDSKKFLKIMFSYNNKELIINETVPNRFSPKSPDKAHLNLHINSLELGDSAVYFCASSRYPANSGNSPLHFGNGTRLTVT.

The table lists this clonotype with a few counts. The J gene is TRBJ2-7, the V gene TRBV7-6, with 14 bases that match TRBD2. The ends lost 6 bases at V and 3 bases at J; junction bases unmatched: 4. Germline loops: CDR1 SGHVS, CDR2 FNYEAQ. CDR3 length: 15 residues. The CDR3 nucleotides are TGTGCCAGCAGGAGAGGGACTAGCGGGAGCTACGAGCAGTACTTC. Translation: CASRRGTSGSYEQYF.

The V call is TRBV3-1, the J call TRBJ2-1; D may be TRBD2 (6 bases). Germline V lookup: CDR1 LGHDT, CDR2 YNNKEL (reference sequence). With 5 bases removed from V and 2 bases from J, the gap between germline ends came to 13 bases. CDR3 length: 15 residues. The CDR3 spells CASSGGARAYNEQFF. The CDR3 nucleotides read TGTGCCAGCAGCGGAGGGGCTAGGGCCTACAATGAGCAGTTCTTC.

The V call is TRBV24-1, the J call TRBJ2-2; TRBD2 matches at 11 bases. Germline CDR1 reads KGHDR; CDR2 reads SFDVKD. The CDR3 length is 18 residues. Trimming at V came to 4 bases and at J to 5 bases, leaving 11 bases not matched to a gene. CDR3: CATSDHMSPSGGTGELFF. The CDR3 nucleotides read TGTGCCACCAGTGACCACATGTCACCTAGCGGGGGGACCGGGGAGCTGTTTTTT.

This clonotype was seen a handful of times. For the CDR3, the DNA is TGTGCCAGCAGCGCCCCGGGACTAGCGGGAGGACCCAAAAGCTCCTACAATGAGCAGTTCTTC. Translated, it gives CASSAPGLAGGPKSSYNEQFF. This chain joins TRBV9 and TRBJ2-1; TRBD2 agrees at 15 bases. Trimming at V came to 3 bases and at J to 0 bases, leaving 13 bases not matched to a gene. The CDR3 contains 21 residues. CDR1 and CDR2 from the germline V gene are SGDLS and YYNGEE.

This clonotype was counted a few times. The chain links TRBV12-3 or TRBV12-4 to TRBJ1-5; no clear D gene. V lost 2 bases, J lost 6 bases, and 5 bases lay in between. This CDR3 spans 12 amino acids. CDR3 residues: CASSLSIQPQHF. CDR3 coding DNA: TGTGCCAGCAGTTTAAGTATTCAGCCCCAGCATTTT.

V and J are TRBV6-1 and TRBJ1-6; TRBD1 matches 8 bases. CDR3 size: 17 residues. Germline V gene sequence: CDR1 MNHNS, CDR2 SASEGT. With V trimmed by 5 bases and J by 6 bases, 12 bases remained unmatched. The CDR3 loop is CASSLFGQGEFNSPLHF. The CDR3 coding sequence is TGTGCCAGCAGTCTTTTCGGACAGGGCGAATTTAATTCACCCCTCCACTTT.